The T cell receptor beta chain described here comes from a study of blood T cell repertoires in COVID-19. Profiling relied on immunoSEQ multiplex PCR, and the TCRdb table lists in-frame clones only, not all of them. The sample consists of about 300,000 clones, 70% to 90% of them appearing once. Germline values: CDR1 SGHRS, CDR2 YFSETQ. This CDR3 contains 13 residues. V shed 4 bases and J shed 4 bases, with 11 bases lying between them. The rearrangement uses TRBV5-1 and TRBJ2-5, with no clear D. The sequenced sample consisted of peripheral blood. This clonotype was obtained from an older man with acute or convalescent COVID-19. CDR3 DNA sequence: TGCGCCAGCAGCCCCGGGTCCTCAGAGACCCAGTACTTC. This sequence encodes CASSPGSSETQYF. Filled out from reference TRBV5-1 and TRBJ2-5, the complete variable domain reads KAGVTQTPRYLIKTRGQQVTLSCSPISGHRSVSWYQQTPGQGLQFLFEYFSETQRNKGNFPGRFSGRQFSNSRSEMNVSTLELGDSALYLCASSPGSSETQYFGPGTRLLVL.